Listed here are 27 T cell receptor beta chains from one sample, sequenced in a study of cytotoxic CD8 clonotypes in ibrutinib-treated CLL. The protocol was immunoSEQ multiplex PCR, while the TCRdb copy is restricted to in-frame clones and leaves out a portion. The sample has around 160,000 clones; approximately 91% are singletons. Sequencing was performed on PBMCs, taken at disease progression, from a patient treated with ibrutinib. The receptor source for this set is a human donor with chronic lymphocytic leukemia.

The chain links TRBV5-5 to TRBJ1-5; unclear D gene. V was shortened by 4 bases and J by 4 bases, with 12 bases between the two germline ends. The CDR3 extends over 14 amino acids. The germline gives CDR1 SGHKS, CDR2 YYEKEE (reference sequence). Here the CDR3 DNA reads TGTGCCAGCAGCAACCTGCCAGTTAATCAGCCCCAGCATTTT. It is translated as CASSNLPVNQPQHF.

V gene TRBV19 combines with J gene TRBJ1-5; TRBD1 is a possible D gene (5 bases). V was shortened by 0 bases and J by 4 bases, with 10 bases between the two germline ends. This CDR3 region has 15 residues. Germline V gives CDR1 LNHDA, CDR2 SQIVND (reference sequence). The CDR3 here is CASSIDPQGNQPQHF. The CDR3 DNA sequence: TGTGCCAGTAGTATAGATCCCCAGGGAAATCAGCCCCAGCATTTT.

CDR3 sequence (DNA): TGTGCCTGGAAGTGGCAGGGGATCTACACCGGGGAGCTGTTTTTT. Translating gives CAWKWQGIYTGELFF. The rearrangement joins TRBV30 to TRBJ2-2; possibly TRBD1 for D (6 bases). V lost 4 bases and J lost 3, with 15 bases in between. Per the germline V gene, CDR1 is GTSNPN and CDR2 is SVGIG (reference sequence). CDR3 length equals 15 residues. Combining the CDR3 with reference TRBV30 and TRBJ2-2 gives the whole variable domain SQTIHQWPATLVQPVGSPLSLECTVEGTSNPNLYWYRQAAGRGLQLLFYSVGIGQISSEVPQNLSASRPQDRQFILSSKKLLLSDSGFYLCAWKWQGIYTGELFFGEGSRLTVL.

The V call is TRBV7-2, the J call TRBJ1-2; 7 bases are a match to TRBD1. Germline CDR1 and CDR2: SGHTA and FQGNSA. With V trimmed by 5 bases and J by 5 bases, 11 bases remained unmatched. The CDR3 loop spans 15 amino acids. The CDR3 region is CASSAGTDVKYGYTF. CDR3 sequence (DNA): TGTGCCAGCAGCGCCGGGACAGACGTTAAATATGGCTACACCTTC.

J is TRBJ1-3 and V is TRBV5-1; D unclear. This CDR3 has 17 residues. V was pared by 0 bases and J by 0 bases, with 13 bases between. Germline-derived CDR1 and CDR2 are SGHRS and YFSETQ. The CDR3: CASSLVPQTDSGNTIYF. Here the CDR3 DNA reads TGCGCCAGCAGCTTGGTTCCCCAGACCGACTCTGGAAACACCATATATTTT.

The rearrangement links TRBV30 to TRBJ1-2; D is perhaps TRBD1 (5 bases). V shed 0 bases and J shed 7 bases, with 15 bases lying between them. Germline loops: CDR1 GTSNPN, CDR2 SVGIG (reference sequence). The CDR3 runs 14 residues. This CDR3 is CAWSVKGDRRGYTF. In DNA form, the CDR3 reads TGTGCCTGGAGTGTAAAAGGGGACCGACGTGGCTACACCTTC. Using reference TRBV30 and TRBJ1-2 for the parts outside the CDR3, the full variable domain is SQTIHQWPATLVQPVGSPLSLECTVEGTSNPNLYWYRQAAGRGLQLLFYSVGIGQISSEVPQNLSASRPQDRQFILSSKKLLLSDSGFYLCAWSVKGDRRGYTFGSGTRLTVV.

The chain employs TRBV4-1 and TRBJ1-2; possible D gene TRBD1, 5 bases. The CDR3 is 17 residues long. Germline CDR1 MGHRA, CDR2 YSYEKL. The V and J ends lost 3 bases and 1 base respectively, with 18 bases between them. The CDR3 coding sequence is TGCGCCAGCAGCCACGAACCGGCAGGACAATTTAACTATGGCTACACCTTC. Protein sequence: CASSHEPAGQFNYGYTF.

This sequence joins TRBV6-1 and TRBJ2-1; 12 nucleotides agree with TRBD2. This CDR3 is built from 13 residues. V lost 6 bases and J lost 6; bases outside the gene matches: 0. The germline gives CDR1 MNHNS, CDR2 SASEGT. The CDR3 DNA reads TGTGCCAGCAGACTAGCGGGAGGCAATGAGCAGTTCTTC. It yields the protein CASRLAGGNEQFF.

The chain carries TRBV6-1 and TRBJ2-5, with D possibly TRBD1 on 6 matching bases. The CDR3 runs 16 residues. Germline V lookup: CDR1 MNHNS, CDR2 SASEGT. Trimming shortened V by 5 bases and J by 5 bases, and 21 bases separated the two germline ends. CDR3 amino acids: CASSKDRSGERETQYF. In DNA form, the CDR3 reads TGTGCCAGCAGTAAAGACAGGTCTGGGGAGAGGGAGACCCAGTACTTC.

The V call is TRBV6-6, the J call TRBJ1-3, with D uncertain. The V gene's germline CDR1 is MNHNY and CDR2 SVGAGI (reference sequence). Trimming cost V 6 bases and J 0 bases, with 15 bases left between them. This CDR3 has 16 residues. The CDR3 coding sequence is TGTGCCAGCAGCCGAACCGGGGAGATCTCTGGAAACACCATATATTTT. Translation gives CASSRTGEISGNTIYF.

The chain recombines TRBV7-8 with TRBJ2-2; D gene unclear. CDR3 length: 15 residues. V was trimmed by 1 base and J by 7 bases, leaving 13 bases between them. Germline CDR1 reads SGHVS; CDR2 reads FQNEAQ. The CDR3 DNA reads TGTGCCAGCAGCTTAGTTCCAGTTCCGGTCGGGGAGCTGTTTTTT. Translating it yields CASSLVPVPVGELFF.

The rearrangement joins TRBV5-4 to TRBJ1-4; a possible D gene is TRBD1 (5 bases). From germline, CDR1 is SGHNT and CDR2 YYREEE (reference sequence). The CDR3 contains 17 residues. V was shortened by 0 bases and J by 0 bases, with 12 bases between the two germline ends. The DNA of the CDR3 is TGTGCCAGCAGCTTGGATGCCAGGGCGTCAACTAATGAAAAACTGTTTTTT. As protein: CASSLDARASTNEKLFF.

J is TRBJ2-7 and V is TRBV5-1; 7 bases align to TRBD2. Germline CDR1 and CDR2: SGHRS and YFSETQ. The CDR3 length is 14 residues. V lost 4 bases, J lost 8 bases, and 12 bases stayed unmatched. Here the CDR3 DNA reads TGCGCCAGCAGCCACGGACTAGATCCTACGAAGCAGTACTTC. This translates into CASSHGLDPTKQYF.

Only one count was recorded for this clone. The chain employs TRBV7-3 and TRBJ2-3; the match to TRBD2 covers 8 bases. The CDR3 has 16 amino acids. Germline loops: CDR1 SGHTA, CDR2 FQGTGA. J was trimmed by 3 bases and V by 2 bases; bases with no gene match: 7. The CDR3 DNA reads as TGTGCCAGCAGCTTAGGTAGCGGGATCGTTACAGATACGCAGTATTTT. As protein: CASSLGSGIVTDTQYF.

J is TRBJ2-7 and V is TRBV19; a weak D match, TRBD1 (6 bases). CDR1 LNHDA and CDR2 SQIVND come from the germline V gene (reference sequence). V was shortened by 5 bases and J by 3 bases, with 11 bases between the two germline ends. This CDR3 is built from 13 residues. The DNA for the CDR3 is TGTGCCAGTAGTGCAGGGGTTTTCTACGAGCAGTACTTC. It yields the protein CASSAGVFYEQYF.

Comment on this clone: Other DNA sequences in the same sample also yield this CDR3. V is TRBV18 and J is TRBJ2-5; D unclear. This CDR3 comprises 12 residues. Germline CDR1 and CDR2: KGHSH and LQKENI. The germline V and J ends were trimmed by 3 bases and 4 bases, with 6 bases remaining between them. CDR3 sequence reads: CASSPQSETQYF. The CDR3 DNA reads as TGTGCCAGCTCACCTCAATCAGAGACCCAGTACTTC.

In this sample, this clone turned up once. The J gene is TRBJ1-5, the V gene TRBV19, with 7 bases matching TRBD1. CDR3 length equals 15 residues. V lost 7 bases, J lost 0 bases, and 6 bases stayed unmatched. Germline assignment: CDR1 LNHDA and CDR2 SQIVND (reference sequence). This CDR3 is CASNLGTASNQPQHF. DNA for the CDR3: TGTGCCAGTAACCTCGGGACAGCTAGCAATCAGCCCCAGCATTTT.

J is TRBJ2-7 and V is TRBV19, with TRBD1 identical over 11 bases. This CDR3 is 17 amino acids long. The V segment lost 3 bases and the J segment 0 bases; nucleotides outside the gene matches: 7. The germline CDR1 and CDR2 sequences are LNHDA and SQIVND (reference sequence). CDR3 protein: CASSMDRGPRSSYEQYF. The CDR3 region has the DNA TGTGCCAGTAGTATGGACAGGGGGCCACGGAGCTCCTACGAGCAGTACTTC.

The chain couples TRBV27 to TRBJ2-1, with D possibly TRBD2 on 6 matching bases. CDR3 size: 18 residues. V was shortened by 0 bases and J by 4 bases, with 19 bases between the two germline ends. In germline, CDR1 is MNHEY, CDR2 SMNVEV (reference sequence). For the CDR3, the DNA is TGTGCCAGCAGTTTATCAGGAGACCCGGGACTCCAATACAATGAGCAGTTCTTC. Its protein is CASSLSGDPGLQYNEQFF.

The chain couples TRBV28 to TRBJ1-1; D unclear. Germline CDR1 reads MDHEN; CDR2 reads SYDVKM. Trimming removed 7 bases from V and 0 bases from J, with 3 bases in between. This CDR3 is built from 11 residues. The CDR3 sequence is CASIMNTEAFF. CDR3 DNA sequence: TGTGCCAGCATTATGAACACTGAAGCTTTCTTT.

The gene calls are TRBV18 and TRBJ1-3; 11 bases align to TRBD1. V was pared by 4 bases and J by 0 bases, with 5 bases of the junction left unmatched. Germline-derived CDR1 and CDR2 are KGHSH and LQKENI. This CDR3 comprises 17 residues. CDR3 in amino acids: CASSRGQGAPSGNTIYF. The CDR3 bases are TGTGCCAGCTCACGAGGACAGGGGGCACCCTCTGGAAACACCATATATTTT.

The V and J genes are TRBV30 and TRBJ1-2, with TRBD1 identical over 10 bases. The CDR3 spans 17 residues. J lost 1 base, V lost 2 bases, and 10 bases had no gene match. Germline values: CDR1 GTSNPN, CDR2 SVGIG (reference sequence). The chain's CDR3 is CAWSRQGARRGNYGYTF. The CDR3 region has the DNA TGTGCCTGGAGTCGACAGGGGGCGCGACGGGGTAACTATGGCTACACCTTC.

The chain has TRBV5-1 and TRBJ2-5; D may be TRBD2 (6 bases). Germline V gene sequence: CDR1 SGHRS, CDR2 YFSETQ. Trimming took off 0 bases at V and 5 bases at J, with 14 bases between the two ends. This CDR3 spans 15 amino acids. CDR3 sequence: CASSLGGKAGETQYF. CDR3 nucleotide sequence: TGCGCCAGCAGCTTGGGAGGGAAGGCGGGGGAGACCCAGTACTTC.

V is TRBV5-1 and J is TRBJ1-5, with D possibly TRBD1 on 5 matching bases. Looked up from germline, CDR1 is SGHRS and CDR2 is YFSETQ. V lost 1 base and J lost 5, with 13 bases in between. The CDR3 totals 15 residues. The CDR3 sequence: CASSLWAGGDQPQHF. The DNA for the CDR3 is TGCGCCAGCAGCTTGTGGGCAGGAGGGGATCAGCCCCAGCATTTT.

The chain employs TRBV29-1 and TRBJ2-6; D is ambiguous. CDR1 and CDR2 (germline): SQVTM, ANQGSEA. V was shortened by 8 bases and J by 0 bases, with 20 bases between the two germline ends. The CDR3 totals 17 residues. CDR3 in amino acids: CSTVTPRKRSGANVLTF. DNA for the CDR3: TGCAGCACCGTGACACCCCGCAAACGCTCTGGGGCCAACGTCCTGACTTTC.

The V and J genes are TRBV5-4 and TRBJ1-1; maybe TRBD1 (6 bases). Trimming left V 4 bases short and J 2 bases short, with 18 bases between. CDR1 and CDR2 (germline): SGHNT, YYREEE (reference sequence). The CDR3 runs 16 residues. CDR3 in amino acids: CASSEKRQVGNTEAFF. CDR3 nucleotide sequence: TGTGCCAGCAGCGAAAAAAGACAGGTTGGTAACACTGAAGCTTTCTTT.

The chain uses TRBV9 and TRBJ1-4, with D unresolved. From germline, CDR1 is SGDLS and CDR2 YYNGEE. This CDR3 contains 16 residues. V was pared by 3 bases and J by 8 bases, with 20 bases between. The CDR3 nucleotides read TGTGCCAGCAGCGCAACCTCGACCCAAACGCGGGAAAAACTGTTTTTT. Its protein is CASSATSTQTREKLFF.